Listed below are T cell receptor beta chains from one sample, sequenced in a study of shared clonotypes between healthy human individuals. TCRdb's copy holds only in-frame clones and misses some; the assay was immunoSEQ multiplex PCR. The profile covers some 2.1 million clones, with roughly 94% appearing a single time and under 0.15% taken by the ten largest. The sequenced sample was naive CD4+ T cells sorted from blood. These receptors were obtained from a man between 18 and 35 years old in good health. The CDR3 runs from the conserved cysteine through the conserved F or W. The D gene is left open where the match is weak. Expanded clones are given a class, and other clones once, few, many or no size at all.

J gene: TRBJ1-2
clone size: NA
V gene: TRBV2
D gene: NA
CDR3 protein: CASSPLAGPRGSRSYGYTF
CDR3 DNA: TGTGCCAGCAGCCCCCTCGCGGGGCCTAGAGGATCCCGATCCTATGGCTACACCTTC

J gene: TRBJ1-3
clone size: NA
V gene: TRBV5-5
D gene: NA
CDR3 protein: CASSFPGLSSGNTIYF
CDR3 DNA: TGTGCCAGCAGCTTCCCGGGGCTGAGCTCTGGAAACACCATATATTTT

J gene: TRBJ1-3
clone size: NA
V gene: TRBV15
D gene: NA
CDR3 protein: CATSRGGSGNTIYF
CDR3 DNA: TGTGCCACCAGCAGGGGCGGTTCTGGAAACACCATATATTTT

J gene: TRBJ1-2
clone size: NA
V gene: TRBV6-6
D gene: TRBD1
CDR3 protein: CASSHRDRAYGYTF
CDR3 DNA: TGTGCCAGCAGCCACCGGGACAGGGCCTATGGCTACACCTTC

J gene: TRBJ1-4
clone size: NA
V gene: TRBV5-1
D gene: TRBD1
CDR3 protein: CASSHDLGQGSRPSIEKLFF
CDR3 DNA: TGCGCCAGCAGCCATGACCTTGGACAGGGTAGTCGTCCGTCGATTGAAAAACTGTTTTTT

J gene: TRBJ1-5
clone size: NA
V gene: TRBV6-5
D gene: TRBD1
CDR3 protein: CASSPGQGSNQPQHF
CDR3 DNA: TGTGCCAGCAGCCCGGGACAGGGAAGCAATCAGCCCCAGCATTTT

J gene: TRBJ1-6
clone size: many
V gene: TRBV7-9
D gene: TRBD1
CDR3 protein: CASSWDRPNSPLHF
CDR3 DNA: TGTGCCAGCAGCTGGGACAGGCCTAATTCACCCCTCCACTTT

J gene: TRBJ1-2
clone size: NA
V gene: TRBV19
D gene: TRBD1
CDR3 protein: CASRGQGRSGYTF
CDR3 DNA: TGTGCCAGTCGGGGACAGGGTCGATCTGGCTACACCTTC

J gene: TRBJ2-1
clone size: NA
V gene: TRBV10-3
D gene: TRBD1
CDR3 protein: CASGTGGFNEQFF
CDR3 DNA: TGTGCCAGCGGGACAGGGGGCTTCAATGAGCAGTTCTTC

J gene: TRBJ1-4
clone size: NA
V gene: TRBV5-6
D gene: TRBD1
CDR3 protein: CASSHRGANEKLFF
CDR3 DNA: TGTGCCAGCAGCCACAGGGGCGCCAATGAAAAACTGTTTTTT

J gene: TRBJ2-7
clone size: NA
V gene: TRBV7-8
D gene: TRBD1
CDR3 protein: CASRAGTVPYEQYF
CDR3 DNA: TGTGCCAGCAGGGCCGGGACAGTTCCCTACGAGCAGTACTTC

J gene: TRBJ1-2
clone size: NA
V gene: TRBV28
D gene: NA
CDR3 protein: CASSLKGPPYGYTF
CDR3 DNA: TGTGCCAGCAGTTTGAAGGGGCCTCCCTATGGCTACACCTTC

J gene: TRBJ1-6
clone size: NA
V gene: TRBV2
D gene: NA
CDR3 protein: CASTPGGNSPLHF
CDR3 DNA: TGTGCCAGCACCCCGGGAGGGAATTCACCCCTCCACTTT

J gene: TRBJ1-2
clone size: NA
V gene: TRBV18
D gene: NA
CDR3 protein: CASSPDMDYGYTF
CDR3 DNA: TGTGCCAGCTCACCAGATATGGACTATGGCTACACCTTC

J gene: TRBJ1-1
clone size: NA
V gene: TRBV4-2
D gene: NA
CDR3 protein: CASSAKQNMNTEAFF
CDR3 DNA: TGTGCCAGCAGCGCCAAACAGAACATGAACACTGAAGCTTTCTTT

J gene: TRBJ2-3
clone size: NA
V gene: TRBV18
D gene: TRBD2
CDR3 protein: CASSPPGTSGTVDTQYF
CDR3 DNA: TGTGCCAGCTCACCTCCCGGAACTAGCGGGACGGTAGATACGCAGTATTTT

J gene: TRBJ1-2
clone size: NA
V gene: TRBV5-6
D gene: NA
CDR3 protein: CASSRQSTYTF
CDR3 DNA: TGTGCCAGCAGCCGACAGTCGACCTACACCTTC

J gene: TRBJ1-1
clone size: NA
V gene: TRBV18
D gene: NA
CDR3 protein: CASSPPDWQGTEAFF
CDR3 DNA: TGTGCCAGCTCACCACCGGATTGGCAGGGAACTGAAGCTTTCTTT

J gene: TRBJ2-3
clone size: NA
V gene: TRBV5-1
D gene: NA
CDR3 protein: CASSLQSASTDTQYF
CDR3 DNA: TGCGCCAGCAGCTTGCAGAGTGCGAGCACAGATACGCAGTATTTT

J gene: TRBJ1-2
clone size: NA
V gene: TRBV7-8
D gene: NA
CDR3 protein: CASSLLPGTNYGYTF
CDR3 DNA: TGTGCCAGCAGCTTATTGCCAGGGACGAACTATGGCTACACCTTC

J gene: TRBJ2-7
clone size: NA
V gene: TRBV5-1
D gene: NA
CDR3 protein: CASSLGGGNSYEQYF
CDR3 DNA: TGCGCCAGCAGCTTGGGAGGCGGGAACTCCTACGAGCAGTACTTC

J gene: TRBJ1-3
clone size: NA
V gene: TRBV18
D gene: NA
CDR3 protein: CASSPQGRESGNTIYF
CDR3 DNA: TGTGCCAGCTCACCACAGGGCAGGGAGTCTGGAAACACCATATATTTT

J gene: TRBJ1-4
clone size: once
V gene: TRBV6-1
D gene: NA
CDR3 protein: CASSEGGLDEKLFF
CDR3 DNA: TGTGCCAGCAGTGAAGGAGGATTAGATGAAAAACTGTTTTTT

J gene: TRBJ2-7
clone size: once
V gene: TRBV5-6
D gene: NA
CDR3 protein: CASSLGYGAGARTYEQYF
CDR3 DNA: TGTGCCAGCAGCTTGGGATACGGGGCTGGGGCTAGGACCTACGAGCAGTACTTC

J gene: TRBJ2-7
clone size: once
V gene: TRBV5-6
D gene: TRBD2
CDR3 protein: CASSPPGLAHEQYF
CDR3 DNA: TGTGCCAGCAGTCCACCGGGACTAGCCCACGAGCAGTACTTC

J gene: TRBJ1-3
clone size: NA
V gene: TRBV2
D gene: NA
CDR3 protein: CASSRDGYSGNTIYF
CDR3 DNA: TGTGCCAGCAGCAGGGACGGATACTCTGGAAACACCATATATTTT

J gene: TRBJ2-2
clone size: once
V gene: TRBV11-2
D gene: NA
CDR3 protein: CASSLVRPTGELFF
CDR3 DNA: TGTGCCAGCAGCTTAGTTAGACCCACCGGGGAGCTGTTTTTT

J gene: TRBJ2-7
clone size: NA
V gene: TRBV6-1
D gene: TRBD1
CDR3 protein: CASSGDRVSYEQYF
CDR3 DNA: TGTGCCAGCAGTGGGGACAGGGTCTCCTACGAGCAGTACTTC

J gene: TRBJ1-5
clone size: NA
V gene: TRBV6-1
D gene: TRBD1
CDR3 protein: CASGPGQGAYQPQHF
CDR3 DNA: TGTGCCAGCGGCCCGGGACAGGGGGCATATCAGCCCCAGCATTTT

J gene: TRBJ2-5
clone size: NA
V gene: TRBV6-5
D gene: NA
CDR3 protein: CASSPWGGGETQYF
CDR3 DNA: TGTGCCAGCAGTCCTTGGGGGGGCGGCGAGACCCAGTACTTC

J gene: TRBJ2-7
clone size: NA
V gene: TRBV10-3
D gene: NA
CDR3 protein: CAISRAGTITNEQYF
CDR3 DNA: TGTGCCATCAGTCGTGCCGGGACAATCACGAACGAGCAGTACTTC

J gene: TRBJ1-1
clone size: NA
V gene: TRBV25-1
D gene: NA
CDR3 protein: CASSVTGGTEAFF
CDR3 DNA: TGTGCCAGCAGTGTGACAGGAGGCACTGAAGCTTTCTTT

J gene: TRBJ2-1
clone size: NA
V gene: TRBV5-1
D gene: TRBD2
CDR3 protein: CASSLLAGGLNEQFF
CDR3 DNA: TGCGCCAGCAGCCTCCTTGCGGGGGGGCTTAATGAGCAGTTCTTC

J gene: TRBJ2-7
clone size: NA
V gene: TRBV29-1
D gene: NA
CDR3 protein: CSVEGQTYEQYF
CDR3 DNA: TGCAGCGTTGAAGGACAAACCTACGAGCAGTACTTC

J gene: TRBJ2-7
clone size: NA
V gene: TRBV19
D gene: TRBD2
CDR3 protein: CASSRLAGAYEQYF
CDR3 DNA: TGTGCCAGTAGTAGGCTAGCGGGAGCTTACGAGCAGTACTTC

J gene: TRBJ2-3
clone size: NA
V gene: TRBV11-3
D gene: TRBD2
CDR3 protein: CASSLGRLAGEYTDTQYF
CDR3 DNA: TGTGCCAGCAGCTTAGGGAGACTAGCGGGAGAGTACACAGATACGCAGTATTTT

J gene: TRBJ2-1
clone size: NA
V gene: TRBV11-1
D gene: TRBD2
CDR3 protein: CASSFAGGPYNEQFF
CDR3 DNA: TGTGCCAGCAGCTTTGCGGGGGGGCCCTACAATGAGCAGTTCTTC

J gene: TRBJ1-6
clone size: NA
V gene: TRBV7-9
D gene: TRBD1
CDR3 protein: CASSRDRGDSPLHF
CDR3 DNA: TGTGCCAGCAGCCGGGACAGGGGAGATTCACCCCTCCACTTT

J gene: TRBJ1-2
clone size: NA
V gene: TRBV5-1
D gene: NA
CDR3 protein: CASSPGQAAQYYGYTF
CDR3 DNA: TGCGCCAGCAGCCCGGGGCAGGCCGCGCAATACTATGGCTACACCTTC

J gene: TRBJ1-1
clone size: NA
V gene: TRBV6-6
D gene: NA
CDR3 protein: CASAQNTEAFF
CDR3 DNA: TGTGCCAGCGCGCAGAACACTGAAGCTTTCTTT

J gene: TRBJ1-5
clone size: once
V gene: TRBV5-6
D gene: NA
CDR3 protein: CASSFEGWDPQPQHF
CDR3 DNA: TGTGCCAGCAGCTTCGAAGGGTGGGATCCTCAGCCCCAGCATTTT

J gene: TRBJ1-2
clone size: NA
V gene: TRBV30
D gene: NA
CDR3 protein: CAWSPGTHANYGYTF
CDR3 DNA: TGTGCCTGGAGCCCAGGGACACACGCTAACTATGGCTACACCTTC

J gene: TRBJ2-1
clone size: NA
V gene: TRBV7-9
D gene: NA
CDR3 protein: CASSLRDTKDEQFF
CDR3 DNA: TGTGCCAGCAGCTTAAGGGACACTAAGGATGAGCAGTTCTTC

J gene: TRBJ1-3
clone size: once
V gene: TRBV15
D gene: NA
CDR3 protein: CATSRERISGNTIYF
CDR3 DNA: TGTGCCACCAGCAGAGAGCGAATTTCTGGAAACACCATATATTTT

J gene: TRBJ1-2
clone size: NA
V gene: TRBV6-5
D gene: NA
CDR3 protein: CASSYSGRDNYGYTF
CDR3 DNA: TGTGCCAGCAGTTACTCGGGCAGAGATAACTATGGCTACACCTTC

J gene: TRBJ1-6
clone size: NA
V gene: TRBV4-1
D gene: TRBD1
CDR3 protein: CASSFSSLDRITPLHF
CDR3 DNA: TGCGCCAGCAGCTTTTCCTCCTTGGACAGGATTACACCCCTCCACTTT

J gene: TRBJ1-2
clone size: NA
V gene: TRBV2
D gene: NA
CDR3 protein: CASRVTVGYGYTF
CDR3 DNA: TGTGCCAGCAGAGTGACAGTCGGCTATGGCTACACCTTC

J gene: TRBJ2-1
clone size: NA
V gene: TRBV16
D gene: NA
CDR3 protein: CASSQSIGEFHNEQFF
CDR3 DNA: TGTGCCAGCAGCCAATCGATAGGGGAATTCCACAATGAGCAGTTCTTC

J gene: TRBJ1-6
clone size: NA
V gene: TRBV18
D gene: TRBD1
CDR3 protein: CASSSDRVGSPLHF
CDR3 DNA: TGTGCCAGCTCATCCGACAGGGTAGGTTCACCCCTCCACTTT